Listed below are T cell receptor beta chains from one sample, sequenced in a study of blood T cell repertoires in COVID-19. Profiled with immunoSEQ multiplex PCR; TCRdb holds only in-frame clones, not every one. The table lists around 200,000 clones, about four fifths of them singletons, with about 7% in the top ten. Sample: peripheral blood. The receptors come from a human donor in a cohort sampled during active COVID-19. The CDR3 runs from the conserved cysteine through the conserved F or W. Fields, in order: clone size, J gene, D gene, V gene, CDR3 DNA, CDR3 protein. A D gene is named only where the DNA matches it firmly. Rows give clone size only sometimes, using once, few, many, or a class for an expanded clone.

abundance: -; j_gene: TRBJ2-7; d_gene: TRBD2; v_gene: TRBV4-2; CDR3nt: TGTGCCAGCAGCCAAGAGACAGCGGGGGGGCCCTACGAGCAGTACTTC; CDR3aa: CASSQETAGGPYEQYF
abundance: -; j_gene: TRBJ2-3; d_gene: -; v_gene: TRBV6-1; CDR3nt: TGTGCCAGCAGTGAGCCGGAGGGCGGGGAAACGCAGTATTTT; CDR3aa: CASSEPEGGETQYF
abundance: -; j_gene: TRBJ2-6; d_gene: -; v_gene: TRBV5-1; CDR3nt: TGCGCCAGCAGCCTACAGGCCTCTGGGGCCAACGTCCTGACTTTC; CDR3aa: CASSLQASGANVLTF
abundance: -; j_gene: TRBJ1-3; d_gene: -; v_gene: TRBV4-1; CDR3nt: TGCGCCAGCAGCCAAGACCACTCTGGAAACACCATATATTTT; CDR3aa: CASSQDHSGNTIYF
abundance: -; j_gene: TRBJ1-2; d_gene: TRBD1; v_gene: TRBV2; CDR3nt: TGTGCCAGCAGAGCCGGGACAGGAGTTGTCTATGGCTACACCTTC; CDR3aa: CASRAGTGVVYGYTF
abundance: -; j_gene: TRBJ2-5; d_gene: TRBD1; v_gene: TRBV6-5; CDR3nt: TGTGCCAGCAGCCGGACAGGGTATCAAGAGACCCAGTACTTC; CDR3aa: CASSRTGYQETQYF
abundance: few; j_gene: TRBJ1-2; d_gene: TRBD1; v_gene: TRBV7-8; CDR3nt: TGTGCCAGCAGTTTGGACAGGGCCTATGGCTACACCTTC; CDR3aa: CASSLDRAYGYTF
abundance: -; j_gene: TRBJ1-1; d_gene: TRBD1; v_gene: TRBV5-8; CDR3nt: TGTGCCAGCAGCTTGGGGGGACAGGAAGTAAACACTGAAGCTTTCTTT; CDR3aa: CASSLGGQEVNTEAFF
abundance: -; j_gene: TRBJ1-4; d_gene: -; v_gene: TRBV15; CDR3nt: TGTGCCACCAGCAGAGAGTCCAGGGAAGGGGAAAAACTGTTTTTT; CDR3aa: CATSRESREGEKLFF
abundance: -; j_gene: TRBJ2-3; d_gene: -; v_gene: TRBV5-6; CDR3nt: TGTGCCAGCAGCCTCCTTAGCACAGATACGCAGTATTTT; CDR3aa: CASSLLSTDTQYF
abundance: -; j_gene: TRBJ1-2; d_gene: -; v_gene: TRBV19; CDR3nt: TGTGCCAGTACCGACATGCAGGATCCCTATGGCTACACCTTC; CDR3aa: CASTDMQDPYGYTF
abundance: few; j_gene: TRBJ2-3; d_gene: -; v_gene: TRBV19; CDR3nt: TGTGCCAGTAGAAAAGACAGAAGCACAGATACGCAGTATTTT; CDR3aa: CASRKDRSTDTQYF
abundance: -; j_gene: TRBJ2-7; d_gene: -; v_gene: TRBV5-6; CDR3nt: TGTGCCAGCAGCTCTGGTGACAGGATATGGTACGAGCAGTACTTC; CDR3aa: CASSSGDRIWYEQYF
abundance: -; j_gene: TRBJ1-1; d_gene: -; v_gene: TRBV25-1; CDR3nt: TGTGCCAGCAGTGAATATGGGGCCCATTGGGCTTTCTTT; CDR3aa: CASSEYGAHWAFF
abundance: -; j_gene: TRBJ1-2; d_gene: -; v_gene: TRBV7-9; CDR3nt: TGTGCCAGCAGCTTAAACGCAGGGGCAGACGGATTCTATGGCTACACCTTC; CDR3aa: CASSLNAGADGFYGYTF
abundance: -; j_gene: TRBJ2-7; d_gene: TRBD1; v_gene: TRBV19; CDR3nt: TGTGCCAGTGCCCAAAACAGGGGCTCCTACGAGCAGTACTTC; CDR3aa: CASAQNRGSYEQYF
abundance: -; j_gene: TRBJ1-5; d_gene: -; v_gene: TRBV19; CDR3nt: TGTGCCAGTAGTACCTGGACTAAAATGGGATATAGCAATCAGCCCCAGCATTTT; CDR3aa: CASSTWTKMGYSNQPQHF
abundance: -; j_gene: TRBJ2-7; d_gene: TRBD1; v_gene: TRBV11-2; CDR3nt: TGTGCCAGCAGCTTACCCCGACAGGGACCCTACGAGCAGTACTTC; CDR3aa: CASSLPRQGPYEQYF
abundance: -; j_gene: TRBJ1-1; d_gene: -; v_gene: TRBV5-8; CDR3nt: TGTGCCAGCAGCTTGCTGGGGGGATCCACTGAAGCTTTCTTT; CDR3aa: CASSLLGGSTEAFF
abundance: -; j_gene: TRBJ2-1; d_gene: -; v_gene: TRBV12-3/TRBV12-4; CDR3nt: TGTGCCAGCAGTTTTCGGGGGTACAATGAGCAGTTCTTC; CDR3aa: CASSFRGYNEQFF
abundance: -; j_gene: TRBJ2-7; d_gene: TRBD1; v_gene: TRBV5-4; CDR3nt: TGTGCCAGCAGCTGGGCACAGGGGGCCACAGTTCGCGAGCAGTACTTC; CDR3aa: CASSWAQGATVREQYF
abundance: few; j_gene: TRBJ1-5; d_gene: -; v_gene: TRBV12-3/TRBV12-4; CDR3nt: TGTGCCAGCAGTTTATTGGAGAATCAGCCCCAGCATTTT; CDR3aa: CASSLLENQPQHF
abundance: -; j_gene: TRBJ1-2; d_gene: -; v_gene: TRBV14; CDR3nt: TGTGCCAGCAGTCAGGGCCCCTATGGCTACACCTTC; CDR3aa: CASSQGPYGYTF
abundance: -; j_gene: TRBJ1-1; d_gene: -; v_gene: TRBV2; CDR3nt: TGTGCCAGCAGTGAATTGACGGGGGGGGACACTGAAGCTTTCTTT; CDR3aa: CASSELTGGDTEAFF
abundance: -; j_gene: TRBJ1-1; d_gene: -; v_gene: TRBV5-1; CDR3nt: TGCGCCAGCAGCTTGGGGTACAGCAACACTGAAGCTTTCTTT; CDR3aa: CASSLGYSNTEAFF
abundance: -; j_gene: TRBJ1-5; d_gene: -; v_gene: TRBV27; CDR3nt: TGTGCCAGCAGTCCTTGGGCAGGGGACGATCAGCCCCAGCATTTT; CDR3aa: CASSPWAGDDQPQHF
abundance: -; j_gene: TRBJ1-1; d_gene: TRBD1; v_gene: TRBV6-1; CDR3nt: TGTGCCAGCAGTGAATGGTGGGGGACAGAGGTAGAAGACACTGAAGCTTTCTTT; CDR3aa: CASSEWWGTEVEDTEAFF
abundance: -; j_gene: TRBJ2-7; d_gene: TRBD1; v_gene: TRBV19; CDR3nt: TGTGCCAGTAGTTCGTGGACAGGGGTGGGGAACGAGCAGTACTTC; CDR3aa: CASSSWTGVGNEQYF
abundance: -; j_gene: TRBJ1-2; d_gene: -; v_gene: TRBV6-5; CDR3nt: TGTGCCAGCAGTTACTCGAGGGGACAAAACGGCTACACCTTC; CDR3aa: CASSYSRGQNGYTF
abundance: -; j_gene: TRBJ2-3; d_gene: TRBD1; v_gene: TRBV19; CDR3nt: TGTGCCAGTAGTGAGACAGGGGGCAGCGCAGATACGCAGTATTTT; CDR3aa: CASSETGGSADTQYF
abundance: once; j_gene: TRBJ1-4; d_gene: TRBD1; v_gene: TRBV2; CDR3nt: TGTGCCAGCAGTGAAGCGGACAGGGGTGGGGAAAAACTGTTTTTT; CDR3aa: CASSEADRGGEKLFF
abundance: -; j_gene: TRBJ2-1; d_gene: TRBD2; v_gene: TRBV2; CDR3nt: TGTGCCAGCAGTGACCTAGCGGGGCCCCGGGACGATGAGCAGTTCTTC; CDR3aa: CASSDLAGPRDDEQFF
abundance: -; j_gene: TRBJ1-2; d_gene: -; v_gene: TRBV5-4; CDR3nt: TGTGCCAGCAGCTTCTTCCCCGGGGGGCGCCCCGAGGATAACTATGGCTACACCTTC; CDR3aa: CASSFFPGGRPEDNYGYTF
abundance: -; j_gene: TRBJ2-7; d_gene: TRBD1; v_gene: TRBV6-2/TRBV6-3; CDR3nt: TGTGCCAGCAGTCTCGACAGGGGGGTTACCTACGAGCAGTACTTC; CDR3aa: CASSLDRGVTYEQYF
abundance: -; j_gene: TRBJ2-5; d_gene: TRBD2; v_gene: TRBV9; CDR3nt: TGTGCCAGCAGCGTAGGGTTAGCGGGATTGGGTCAAGAGACCCAGTACTTC; CDR3aa: CASSVGLAGLGQETQYF
abundance: -; j_gene: TRBJ2-5; d_gene: -; v_gene: TRBV5-8; CDR3nt: TGTGCCAGCAGCTTGGAGCAGACCCAGTACTTC; CDR3aa: CASSLEQTQYF
abundance: -; j_gene: TRBJ2-5; d_gene: TRBD1; v_gene: TRBV9; CDR3nt: TGTGCCAGCAGCGCCGGGGGGACAGGGCAAGAGACCCAGTACTTC; CDR3aa: CASSAGGTGQETQYF
abundance: -; j_gene: TRBJ2-7; d_gene: TRBD1; v_gene: TRBV7-6; CDR3nt: TGTGCCAGCAGCTTGGACAGGGGCCCCATCTACGAGCAGTACTTC; CDR3aa: CASSLDRGPIYEQYF
abundance: -; j_gene: TRBJ1-2; d_gene: -; v_gene: TRBV7-8; CDR3nt: TGTGCCAGCAGCTTGTGGGGGGATAGCGGCTACACCTTC; CDR3aa: CASSLWGDSGYTF
abundance: -; j_gene: TRBJ2-1; d_gene: -; v_gene: TRBV3-1/TRBV3-2; CDR3nt: TGTGCCAGCAGCCAAGCGGGGAGCTCCTACAATGAGCAGTTCTTC; CDR3aa: CASSQAGSSYNEQFF
abundance: -; j_gene: TRBJ2-3; d_gene: -; v_gene: TRBV18; CDR3nt: TGTGCCAGCTCACTTCGAGGGGGGGGTCAAACAGATACGCAGTATTTT; CDR3aa: CASSLRGGGQTDTQYF
abundance: -; j_gene: TRBJ1-4; d_gene: -; v_gene: TRBV20-1; CDR3nt: TGCAGTGCTAGAGAGGAGGGAGCACTGTTTTTT; CDR3aa: CSAREEGALFF
abundance: -; j_gene: TRBJ2-1; d_gene: TRBD2; v_gene: TRBV4-1; CDR3nt: TGCGCCAGCAGCCATTTTAATAGCGGGGGGACGGGCGAGCAGTTCTTC; CDR3aa: CASSHFNSGGTGEQFF
abundance: -; j_gene: TRBJ1-3; d_gene: TRBD1; v_gene: TRBV9; CDR3nt: TGTGCCAGCAGCCCGCCCCAACCCCTTGACAGGGGGCCGACTGGAAACACCATATATTTT; CDR3aa: CASSPPQPLDRGPTGNTIYF
abundance: -; j_gene: TRBJ1-2; d_gene: -; v_gene: TRBV28; CDR3nt: TGTGCCAGCAGTTTTAGGACAGAAGTTCCCAACTATGGCTACACCTTC; CDR3aa: CASSFRTEVPNYGYTF
abundance: many; j_gene: TRBJ1-6; d_gene: -; v_gene: TRBV11-1; CDR3nt: TGTGCCAGCAGTTTCGACGGGTATAATTCACCCCTCCACTTT; CDR3aa: CASSFDGYNSPLHF
abundance: -; j_gene: TRBJ1-1; d_gene: -; v_gene: TRBV6-2/TRBV6-3; CDR3nt: TGTGCCAGCAGTTACCCGGGGGGGACTGAAGCTTTCTTT; CDR3aa: CASSYPGGTEAFF